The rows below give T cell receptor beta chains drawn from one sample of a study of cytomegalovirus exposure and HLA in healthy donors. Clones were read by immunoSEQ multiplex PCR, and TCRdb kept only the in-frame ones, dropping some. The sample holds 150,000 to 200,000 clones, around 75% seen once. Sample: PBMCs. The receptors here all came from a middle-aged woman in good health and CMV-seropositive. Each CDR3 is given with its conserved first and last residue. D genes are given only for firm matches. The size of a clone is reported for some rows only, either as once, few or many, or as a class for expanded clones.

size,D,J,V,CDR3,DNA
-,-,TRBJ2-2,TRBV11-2,CASSLRRMNTGELFF,TGTGCCAGCAGCCTGCGGAGGATGAACACCGGGGAGCTGTTTTTT
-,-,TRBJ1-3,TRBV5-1,CASSLAGVQRGNTIYF,TGCGCCAGCAGCTTGGCAGGTGTCCAAAGAGGAAACACCATATATTTT
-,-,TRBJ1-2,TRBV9,CASSPGSTDYGYTF,TGTGCCAGCAGCCCCGGGAGCACTGACTATGGCTACACCTTC
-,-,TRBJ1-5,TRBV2,CASSGALALANQPQHF,TGTGCCAGCAGTGGCGCCCTGGCGTTAGCGAATCAGCCCCAGCATTTT
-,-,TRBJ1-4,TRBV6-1,CASSDLGPGDEKLFF,TGTGCCAGCAGTGATCTTGGGCCAGGGGATGAAAAACTGTTTTTT
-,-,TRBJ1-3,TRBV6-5,CATQRVDTIYF,TGTGCCACCCAACGGGTAGATACCATATATTTT
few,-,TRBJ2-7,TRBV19,CASQKYAGPYEQYF,TGTGCCAGCCAAAAGTATGCGGGGCCCTACGAGCAGTACTTC
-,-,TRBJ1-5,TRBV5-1,CASSLGGDNQPQHF,TGCGCCAGCAGCTTGGGGGGGGACAATCAGCCCCAGCATTTT
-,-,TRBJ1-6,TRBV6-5,CASSSFRGNSPLHF,TGTGCCAGCAGTTCTTTCAGGGGAAATTCACCCCTCCACTTT
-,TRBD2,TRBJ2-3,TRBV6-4,CASSESGSDTDTQYF,TGTGCCAGCAGTGAAAGCGGGAGTGACACAGATACGCAGTATTTT
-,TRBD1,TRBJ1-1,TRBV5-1,CASSFGTENTEAFF,TGCGCCAGCAGCTTTGGGACAGAGAACACTGAAGCTTTCTTT
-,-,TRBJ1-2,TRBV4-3,CASSRAHGGSNYGYTF,TGCGCCAGCAGCCGCGCCCACGGAGGGTCTAACTATGGCTACACCTTC
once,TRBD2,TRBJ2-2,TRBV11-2,CASSLGLAESTGELFF,TGTGCCAGCAGCTTAGGTCTAGCGGAGAGCACCGGGGAGCTGTTTTTT
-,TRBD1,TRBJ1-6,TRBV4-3,CASSQGQRNSPLHF,TGCGCCAGCAGCCAGGGACAGCGGAATTCACCCCTCCACTTT
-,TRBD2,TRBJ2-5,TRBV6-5,CASSLGLAVETQYF,TGTGCCAGCAGCCTGGGACTAGCCGTTGAGACCCAGTACTTC
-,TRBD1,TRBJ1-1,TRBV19,CGSKDTGQAEAFF,TGTGGCTCTAAGGACACGGGACAGGCTGAAGCTTTCTTT
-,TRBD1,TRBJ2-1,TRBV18,CASSGRQESLRDRAYNEQFF,TGTGCCAGCTCCGGTCGTCAAGAAAGCCTCCGGGACAGAGCGTACAATGAGCAGTTCTTC
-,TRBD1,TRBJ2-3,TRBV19,CATRDRGRDTQYF,TGTGCCACCCGGGACAGGGGGCGAGATACGCAGTATTTT
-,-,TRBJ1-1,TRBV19,CASSIWASTEAFF,TGTGCCAGTAGTATTTGGGCGAGCACTGAAGCTTTCTTT
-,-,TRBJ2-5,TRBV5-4,CASSPGLQETQYF,TGTGCCAGCAGCCCGGGACTGCAAGAGACCCAGTACTTC
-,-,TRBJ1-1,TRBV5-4,CASSLASRGRGTEAFF,TGTGCCAGCAGCTTGGCCTCCCGGGGTCGAGGAACTGAAGCTTTCTTT
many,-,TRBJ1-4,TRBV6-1,CASSEALGVNEKLFF,TGTGCCAGCAGTGAAGCGCTAGGGGTCAATGAAAAACTGTTTTTT
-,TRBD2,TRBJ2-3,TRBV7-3,CASSLWTSGISTDTQYF,TGTGCCAGCAGCCTTTGGACTAGCGGGATAAGCACAGATACGCAGTATTTT
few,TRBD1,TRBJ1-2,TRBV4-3,CASSRGQVTNYGYTF,TGCGCCAGCAGCCGGGGACAGGTCACCAACTATGGCTACACCTTC
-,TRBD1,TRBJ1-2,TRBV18,CASSPIGTGGYTF,TGTGCCAGCTCACCAATCGGGACAGGCGGCTACACCTTC
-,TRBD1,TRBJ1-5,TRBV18,CASSPPQGARGNQPQHF,TGTGCCAGCTCACCACCGCAGGGGGCGCGTGGCAATCAGCCCCAGCATTTT
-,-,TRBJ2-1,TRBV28,CASRGGGSYNEQFF,TGTGCCAGCAGAGGGGGAGGGTCCTACAATGAGCAGTTCTTC
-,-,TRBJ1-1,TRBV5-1,CASSLKGVASREAFF,TGCGCCAGCAGCTTGAAGGGGGTGGCCTCCCGCGAAGCTTTCTTT
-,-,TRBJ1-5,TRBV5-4,CASGVGGYVQPQHF,TGTGCCAGCGGGGTGGGCGGGTACGTTCAGCCCCAGCATTTT
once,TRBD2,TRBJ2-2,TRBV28,CASSRLAATGELFF,TGTGCCAGCAGTCGACTAGCGGCTACCGGGGAGCTGTTTTTT
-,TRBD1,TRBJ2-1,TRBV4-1,CASSQDPGQGEQFF,TGCGCCAGCAGCCAAGATCCAGGACAGGGTGAGCAGTTCTTC
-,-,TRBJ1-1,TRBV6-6,CASSNRDKGEAFF,TGTGCCAGCAGTAACCGGGACAAAGGTGAAGCTTTCTTT
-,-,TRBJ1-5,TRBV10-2,CASRGADSNQPQHF,TGCGCCAGCAGGGGGGCAGATAGCAATCAGCCCCAGCATTTT
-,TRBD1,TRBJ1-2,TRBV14,CASSPDRANYGYTF,TGTGCCAGCAGCCCGGACAGGGCTAACTATGGCTACACCTTC
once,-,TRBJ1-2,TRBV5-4,CASSQQGWSGYTF,TGTGCCAGCAGCCAACAGGGTTGGAGTGGCTACACCTTC
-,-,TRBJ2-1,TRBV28,CASSAEDTGDEQFF,TGTGCCAGCAGTGCTGAGGACACTGGCGATGAGCAGTTCTTC
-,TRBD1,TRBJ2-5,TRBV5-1,CASSLGGQGAQETQYF,TGCGCCAGCAGCTTGGGCGGACAGGGGGCACAAGAGACCCAGTACTTC